The 22 T cell receptor beta chains below were found in one sample sequenced in a study of T cell responses to AZD1222 COVID-19 vaccine. Data came from immunoSEQ multiplex PCR; TCRdb stores just in-frame clones and leaves some out. There are approximately 120,000 clones in the sample; 88% occur only once, and roughly 4% lies in the top ten. The material sequenced was peripheral blood, taken on day 0 of AZD1222 vaccination. Source of these receptors: an adult in good health.

The J gene is TRBJ1-3, the V gene TRBV9; D call uncertain. Germline values: CDR1 SGDLS, CDR2 YYNGEE. The CDR3 consists of 14 residues. The V end lost 0 bases, the J end lost 0 bases, and 4 bases lay between the germline ends. The CDR3 loop reads CASSVAASGNTIYF. CDR3 bases: TGTGCCAGCAGCGTAGCAGCCTCTGGAAACACCATATATTTT.

The CDR3 protein is CASSQGPGGLQEKLFF. The DNA for the CDR3 is TGCGCCAGCAGCCAAGGTCCCGGGGGGCTGCAGGAAAAACTGTTTTTT. This chain joins TRBV4-1 and TRBJ1-4, with TRBD1 as a possible D gene (6 bases). The CDR3 sequence is 16 residues long. In germline, CDR1 is MGHRA, CDR2 YSYEKL. V was cut by 1 base and J by 8 bases, with 17 bases left in between.

CDR3 protein: CASSFPGETNEQFF. For the CDR3, the DNA is TGCGCCAGCAGCTTCCCGGGAGAGACGAATGAGCAGTTCTTC. The V gene is TRBV5-1, the J gene TRBJ2-1, with D possibly being TRBD2 (6 bases). V shed 2 bases and J shed 7 bases, with 13 bases lying between them. Germline loops: CDR1 SGHRS, CDR2 YFSETQ. The CDR3 spans 14 residues.

This clone was observed a single time. The chain carries TRBV13 and TRBJ1-1, with D unresolved. Germline V gene lookup returns CDR1 PRHDT and CDR2 FYEKMQ (reference sequence). The CDR3 covers 14 residues. V lost 5 bases, J lost 1 base, and 11 bases lay in between. CDR3 protein: CASSPGRQNTEAFF. The CDR3, as DNA: TGTGCCAGCAGCCCGGGGAGACAGAACACTGAAGCTTTCTTT.

The V and J genes are TRBV28 and TRBJ2-3; D not resolved. The germline CDR1 and CDR2 sequences are MDHEN and SYDVKM. V lost 6 bases and J 11 bases, leaving 21 bases between the germline ends. This CDR3 contains 14 residues. CDR3 bases: TGTGCCAGCAGCCCTCTAAGGGCGGATTTAAAGCAGTATTTT. The encoded protein is CASSPLRADLKQYF.

J is TRBJ1-4 and V is TRBV3-1 (or the pseudogene TRBV3-2), with a possible D match to TRBD1 (5 bases). The germline V and J ends were trimmed by 4 bases and 0 bases, with 6 bases remaining between them. This CDR3 spans 14 amino acids. Germline V gene sequence: CDR1 LGHDT, CDR2 YNNKEL (reference sequence). CDR3 amino acids: CASSRGSTNEKLFF. CDR3 in DNA: TGTGCCAGCAGCCGGGGGTCAACTAATGAAAAACTGTTTTTT.

This rearrangement joins TRBV28 to TRBJ2-1, with D unresolved. V lost 5 bases, J lost 9 bases, and 17 bases lay in between. The CDR3 has 14 residues. Germline V lookup: CDR1 MDHEN, CDR2 SYDVKM. CDR3 in amino acids: CASSEPANNGEQFF. The DNA for the CDR3 is TGTGCCAGCAGTGAGCCCGCCAACAATGGTGAGCAGTTCTTC.

V usage is TRBV5-1 and J usage is TRBJ1-1, with D possibly matching TRBD1 (5 bases). The germline gives CDR1 SGHRS, CDR2 YFSETQ. CDR3 length: 15 amino acids. V lost 1 base to trimming and J lost 1 base, with 11 bases between them. The CDR3 sequence: CASSLSPGKNTEAFF. As DNA, the CDR3 is TGCGCCAGCAGCTTGTCCCCAGGGAAGAACACTGAAGCTTTCTTT.

This chain links TRBV9 with TRBJ1-4; D uncertain. The germline V gene has CDR1 SGDLS and CDR2 YYNGEE. The CDR3 is 12 amino acids. Between the trimmed V and J ends, which lost 3 bases and 10 bases, there was a span of 10 bases. The CDR3 bases are TGTGCCAGCAGCGCGTCCGTGGGAAAACTGTTTTTT. Its protein product is CASSASVGKLFF.

J is TRBJ2-7 and V is TRBV9; 12 positions agree with TRBD2. This CDR3 is built from 15 residues. CDR1 and CDR2 (germline): SGDLS, YYNGEE. The V gene end was trimmed by 3 bases and the J gene end by 6 bases; junction bases not matched to a gene: 7. The CDR3 DNA reads as TGTGCCAGCAGCGGTCTAGCGGGAGGGCCAAGCGAGCAGTACTTC. It is translated as CASSGLAGGPSEQYF.

This chain links TRBV19 with TRBJ1-3; 9 nucleotides align to TRBD1. The CDR3 contains 15 residues. V lost 5 bases to trimming and J lost 4 bases; unmatched junction nucleotides: 6. Germline CDR1 and CDR2: LNHDA and SQIVND (reference sequence). CDR3 loop: CASSLRQGDGNTIYF. CDR3 sequence (DNA): TGTGCCAGTAGTCTTCGACAGGGGGACGGAAACACCATATATTTT.

The chain carries TRBV4-2 and TRBJ1-2; D might be TRBD1 (5 bases). CDR1 and CDR2 from the germline V gene are LGHNA and YNFKEQ. Trimming removed 1 base at V and 4 bases at J, with 13 bases between. This CDR3 comprises 15 residues. CDR3 DNA sequence: TGTGCCAGCAGCCAAGTGGGGACGGAGCTCTATGGCTACACCTTC. This translates into CASSQVGTELYGYTF.

The chain combines TRBV28 with TRBJ1-5; tentatively, D is TRBD1 (5 bases). V gave up 2 bases and J gave up 2 bases, with 19 bases separating them. Germline V gene lookup returns CDR1 MDHEN and CDR2 SYDVKM. The CDR3 consists of 18 residues. For the CDR3, the DNA is TGTGCCAGCAGTTTAGACTTACGGGTTCGGGACGGCAATCAGCCCCAGCATTTT. This sequence encodes CASSLDLRVRDGNQPQHF.

This sequence joins TRBV29-1 and TRBJ1-2; D remains unclear. The germline CDR1 and CDR2 sequences are SQVTM and ANQGSEA. This CDR3 comprises 15 residues. Trimming left V 0 bases short and J 4 bases short, with 15 bases between. CDR3 DNA: TGCAGCGTTGAAGATCCGGGTACAGAGATCTATGGCTACACCTTC. This encodes CSVEDPGTEIYGYTF.

This clone was counted once. This chain uses TRBV27 with TRBJ1-1; no definite D call. Trimming cost V 0 bases and J 7 bases, with 9 bases left between them. CDR1 is MNHEY, CDR2 SMNVEV, per germline (reference sequence). This CDR3 region has 13 residues. CDR3: CASSLSEAVEAFF. The CDR3 DNA reads TGTGCCAGCAGTTTATCGGAGGCAGTTGAAGCTTTCTTT.

The J gene is TRBJ1-1, the V gene TRBV19; D perhaps matches TRBD1 (6 bases). The germline V gene has CDR1 LNHDA and CDR2 SQIVND (reference sequence). The CDR3 loop spans 16 amino acids. Between the trimmed V and J ends, which lost 5 bases and 1 base, there was a span of 17 bases. The DNA for the CDR3 is TGTGCCAGTAGTGGATCAAACAGGGACGGGAACACTGAAGCTTTCTTT. Protein: CASSGSNRDGNTEAFF.

V is TRBV3-1 (or the pseudogene TRBV3-2) and J is TRBJ1-3, with D unresolved. This CDR3 has 15 amino acids. V lost 1 base, J lost 2 bases, and 9 bases lay in between. Germline loops: CDR1 LGHDT, CDR2 YNNKEL (reference sequence). CDR3 in DNA: TGTGCCAGCAGCCAAGTTCCAGGCGCTGGAAACACCATATATTTT. Its protein is CASSQVPGAGNTIYF.

This clone was seen only once. The chain links TRBV7-3 to TRBJ2-1; 8 nucleotides match TRBD2. CDR1 and CDR2 (germline): SGHTA, FQGTGA. This CDR3 comprises 15 residues. V gave up 3 bases and J gave up 10 bases; unmatched junction bases: 11. The CDR3: CASSFSGHSGGEQFF. The CDR3 bases are TGTGCCAGCAGCTTCTCCGGACACTCGGGAGGGGAGCAGTTCTTC.

The chain employs TRBV29-1 and TRBJ1-1; 7 bases map to TRBD1. The CDR3 covers 15 residues. Germline CDR1 and CDR2: SQVTM and ANQGSEA. The junction had 9 bases not matched to a gene; V was cut back by 4 bases and J by 1 base. In DNA, the CDR3 is TGCAGCGTTGCGGGACAGTTGCGCCCGAACACTGAAGCTTTCTTT. Translating gives CSVAGQLRPNTEAFF.

This clone has only one observation. The chain recombines TRBV18 with TRBJ2-7, with TRBD1 as a possible D gene (5 bases). V was pared by 3 bases and J by 1 base, with 13 bases between. Looked up from germline, CDR1 is KGHSH and CDR2 is LQKENI. The CDR3 spans 15 residues. The CDR3 nucleotides are TGTGCCAGCTCACCCCCCCAGGGAACGTCCTACGAGCAGTACTTC. Its translation is CASSPPQGTSYEQYF.

This chain connects TRBV5-4 to TRBJ1-5, with 7 bases lining up with TRBD1. Trimming at V came to 4 bases and at J to 1 base, leaving 2 bases not matched to a gene. CDR3 length equals 14 residues. Germline V gene data show CDR1 as SGHNT and CDR2 as YYREEE (reference sequence). This CDR3 is CASSPQGSNQPQHF. DNA for the CDR3: TGTGCCAGCAGCCCACAGGGGAGCAATCAGCCCCAGCATTTT.

The chain has TRBV4-1 and TRBJ2-7; D is uncertain. V was trimmed by 6 bases and J by 3 bases, leaving 9 bases between them. This CDR3 region has 12 residues. Germline V gene sequence: CDR1 MGHRA, CDR2 YSYEKL. The CDR3, as DNA: TGCGCCAGCAGGGGGTTAGGCTACGAGCAGTACTTC. Protein sequence: CASRGLGYEQYF.